The present T cell receptor (beta chain) was sequenced within a study of blood T cell repertoires in COVID-19. Background on the study: The origin of the acute and convalescent COVID-19 samples was the United States, Italy and Spain.

Under the authors' procedure: It was from reference gene primer amplification that nucleated cell counts were estimated. Sequencing was performed with immunoSEQ multiplex PCR; in TCRdb, only in-frame clones are kept and a portion is missing. That table gives V, J and clone size, and the DNA gave D and trimming. The sample gives approximately 460,000 clones, roughly 89% of which show up once; 0.75% to 0.9% is in the top ten. The germline CDR1 and CDR2 sequences are MNHEY and SVGAGI. V lost 7 bases and J lost 5; bases outside the gene matches: 5. The CDR3 totals 12 residues. The sequenced material came from peripheral blood. V gene TRBV6-5 combines with J gene TRBJ2-7; 7 nucleotides line up with TRBD2. The sequence derives from a man aged 18 to 29 with COVID-19, enrolled during active disease. Here the CDR3 reads CASTTGRDEQYF. CDR3 nucleotide sequence: TGTGCCAGCACAACGGGGAGGGACGAGCAGTACTTC.